These 20 T cell receptor beta chains were all obtained from the same sample, sequenced in a study of T cell repertoires in cytomegalovirus infection. TCRdb analysed the reads with MiXCR anew, one entry per CDR3 protein. The sample holds about 740,000 distinct CDR3 sequences, around a third seen once. What these receptors recognize is not known. The material was cultured PBMCs, obtained from culture after CMV antigen stimulation. The receptor source for this set is a human donor in good health (CMV status not recorded). Some clones in this sample may be carry-over from other donors' samples.

CDR3 coding DNA: TGTGCCAGCAGCTATACGGGACTAGCGGCCAATGAGCAGTTCTTC. It is translated as CASSYTGLAANEQFF. The chain joins TRBV5-5 to TRBJ2-1; 11 nucleotides align to TRBD2. Germline V gene sequence: CDR1 SGHKS, CDR2 YYEKEE (reference sequence). This CDR3 contains 15 residues. Unmatched junction bases numbered 5, after V lost 3 bases and J lost 6 bases.

This clonotype was detected a few times. The chain is built from TRBV14 and TRBJ2-7; TRBD1 matches 8 bases. With 2 bases clipped from V and 7 bases from J, the junction kept 10 bases outside the gene matches. This CDR3 contains 15 residues. Germline V CDR1 and CDR2: SGHDN, FVKESK. CDR3 bases: TGTGCCAGCAGCCAAAGTCAGGGGGCTTACGAGGAGCAGTACTTC. This translates into CASSQSQGAYEEQYF.

The chain joins TRBV19 to TRBJ1-4; D not resolved. Germline V lookup: CDR1 LNHDA, CDR2 SQIVND (reference sequence). The ends were cut back, 9 bases at V and 4 bases at J, with 21 bases in the middle. The CDR3 loop spans 16 amino acids. In DNA form, the CDR3 reads TGTGCCAGCCGACCCAACTCCGGAGGGTTTAATGAAAAACTGTTTTTT. As protein: CASRPNSGGFNEKLFF.

The rearrangement uses TRBV30 and TRBJ2-7; perhaps TRBD2 as D (5 bases). The CDR3 length is 14 residues. Germline V gives CDR1 GTSNPN, CDR2 SVGIG (reference sequence). V shed 2 bases and J shed 1 base, with 12 bases lying between them. CDR3 DNA: TGTGCCTGGAGTCCTCCCGGACTGTCCTACGAGCAGTACTTC. It yields the protein CAWSPPGLSYEQYF.

CDR3 in amino acids: CASSDDRLAGGEQYF. CDR3 DNA: TGTGCCAGCAGTGATGACCGACTAGCGGGTGGTGAGCAGTACTTC. This chain links TRBV25-1 with TRBJ2-7; 10 bases match TRBD2. Germline CDR1 and CDR2: MGHDK and SYGVNS. Trimming at V came to 3 bases and at J to 7 bases, leaving 9 bases not matched to a gene. This CDR3 is built from 15 residues.

The CDR3 sequence: CASSEGFQPQHF. The CDR3 region has the DNA TGTGCCAGCAGTGAGGGATTTCAGCCCCAGCATTTT. This chain links TRBV2 with TRBJ1-5; D gene unclear. V gave up 3 bases and J gave up 6 bases, with 6 bases separating them. The CDR3 totals 12 residues. Germline CDR1 is SNHLY and CDR2 is FYNNEI.

This clonotype was picked up one time. V and J are TRBV2 and TRBJ2-5; 7 bases are a match to TRBD1. The CDR3 has 14 residues. From germline, CDR1 is SNHLY and CDR2 FYNNEI. The trim removed 4 bases at V and 2 bases at J, leaving 4 bases unmatched. The CDR3 nucleotides are TGTGCCAGCAGTGCCCTCAGGGGGCAAGAGACCCAGTACTTC. Encoded protein: CASSALRGQETQYF.

The chain has TRBV6-5 and TRBJ2-1, with a possible D match to TRBD2 (6 bases). Trimming took off 6 bases at V and 3 bases at J, with 24 bases between the two ends. The CDR3 is 18 residues long. Looked up from germline, CDR1 is MNHEY and CDR2 is SVGAGI. The CDR3 bases are TGTGCCAGCAGCCCCGGTTATATCGGGAGAGGTAACTACAATGAGCAGTTCTTC. This gives the protein CASSPGYIGRGNYNEQFF.

The chain employs TRBV6-6 and TRBJ2-5, with D tentatively TRBD2 (6 bases). Germline CDR1 MNHNY, CDR2 SVGAGI (reference sequence). Trimming stripped 4 bases from V and 5 bases from J, with 14 bases between. The CDR3 sequence is 14 residues long. The CDR3 loop is CASSSMTRPETQYF. The CDR3 DNA follows: TGTGCCAGCAGTTCGATGACTAGACCCGAGACCCAGTACTTC.

The chain has TRBV6-6 and TRBJ2-7; 7 bases are shared with TRBD1. The CDR3 runs 17 residues. V gave up 2 bases and J gave up 1 base; unmatched junction bases: 11. CDR1 MNHNY and CDR2 SVGAGI come from the germline V gene (reference sequence). This CDR3 reads CASSYLESTGTSYEQYF. In DNA form, the CDR3 reads TGTGCCAGCAGTTACCTCGAATCGACAGGGACATCCTACGAGCAGTACTTC.

The chain is built from TRBV4-1 and TRBJ2-3; 12 positions agree with TRBD2. Germline loops: CDR1 MGHRA, CDR2 YSYEKL. This CDR3 region has 17 residues. V lost 4 bases to trimming and J lost 0 bases; unmatched junction nucleotides: 5. CDR3 bases: TGCGCCAGCAGCCCAGGAGGACTAGCGGGAAGCACAGATACGCAGTATTTT. As protein: CASSPGGLAGSTDTQYF.

This clonotype has a single count. The chain employs TRBV6-6 and TRBJ2-3; 8 bases align to TRBD1. CDR3 length equals 16 residues. Trimming removed 7 bases from V and 0 bases from J; junction bases left unmatched: 9. Germline V gene sequence: CDR1 MNHNY, CDR2 SVGAGI (reference sequence). For the CDR3, the DNA is TGTGCCAGCAAGAGAGGGACAGGCCTTAGCACAGATACGCAGTATTTT. Translated: CASKRGTGLSTDTQYF.

This chain joins TRBV2 and TRBJ2-1; tentatively, D is TRBD1 (5 bases). This CDR3 has 15 residues. V was shortened by 6 bases and J by 2 bases, with 14 bases between the two germline ends. Germline V lookup: CDR1 SNHLY, CDR2 FYNNEI. CDR3 sequence reads: CASRKGVGAYNEQFF. The CDR3 region has the DNA TGTGCCAGCAGGAAGGGTGTAGGGGCCTACAATGAGCAGTTCTTC.

This clonotype has more than one count but fewer than ten. The gene calls are TRBV19 and TRBJ1-1; the D gene is possibly TRBD1 (5 bases). Trimming cost V 3 bases and J 7 bases, with 9 bases left between them. Per germline, CDR1 LNHDA and CDR2 SQIVND (reference sequence). The CDR3 spans 12 residues. The CDR3 sequence is CASSMWQGEAFF. CDR3 nucleotides: TGTGCCAGTAGTATGTGGCAGGGTGAAGCTTTCTTT.

Ten or more counts support this clonotype. The rearrangement links TRBV7-2 to TRBJ2-1, with 8 bases aligning to TRBD2. The germline CDR1 and CDR2 sequences are SGHTA and FQGNSA. J lost 8 bases, V lost 7 bases, and 13 bases had no gene match. The CDR3 covers 15 residues. CDR3 amino acids: CASTPGGGLSYEQFF. DNA for the CDR3: TGTGCCAGCACCCCGGGGGGGGGTCTTTCCTATGAGCAGTTCTTC.

This clonotype was found once. The rearrangement links TRBV4-3 to TRBJ2-2; 7 bases agree with TRBD2. CDR1 is LGHNA and CDR2 is YSLEER in the germline V gene. With V trimmed by 4 bases and J by 3 bases, 20 bases remained unmatched. This CDR3 contains 20 residues. The chain's CDR3 is CASSRVPRTGGRGYTGELFF. CDR3 bases: TGCGCCAGCAGCCGGGTCCCCAGAACGGGGGGACGGGGATACACCGGGGAGCTGTTTTTT.

There are a few counts of this clonotype. The chain employs TRBV6-1 and TRBJ1-1; maybe TRBD1 (6 bases). From germline, CDR1 is MNHNS and CDR2 SASEGT. Trimming stripped 6 bases from V and 7 bases from J, with 15 bases between. This CDR3 region has 13 residues. The DNA for the CDR3 is TGTGCCAGCAGCCGAAACAGGGCACTTGAAGCTTTCTTT. It specifies CASSRNRALEAFF.

This chain joins TRBV19 and TRBJ2-7; 9 bases map to TRBD2. This CDR3 has 13 residues. J gave up 5 bases and V 6 bases, and 5 bases lay outside the gene matches. Per germline, CDR1 LNHDA and CDR2 SQIVND (reference sequence). CDR3 region: CASSGTSNDEQYF. CDR3 DNA: TGTGCCAGTAGCGGGACTAGCAATGACGAGCAGTACTTC.

The V and J genes are TRBV6-1 and TRBJ1-1; no reliable D call. The germline gives CDR1 MNHNS, CDR2 SASEGT. The V and J ends lost 5 bases and 1 base respectively, with 11 bases between them. The CDR3 extends over 14 amino acids. The DNA for the CDR3 is TGTGCCAGCAGTCCCTGGAAAGGGAACACTGAAGCTTTCTTT. Amino acid sequence: CASSPWKGNTEAFF.

The chain joins TRBV11-1 to TRBJ1-1; D remains ambiguous. CDR1 is SGHAT and CDR2 is FQDESV in the germline V gene (reference sequence). Trimming cost V 11 bases and J 0 bases, with 10 bases left between them. This CDR3 is built from 12 residues. The CDR3 here is CAARAMNTEAFF. The CDR3 DNA reads as TGTGCCGCTAGGGCTATGAACACTGAAGCTTTCTTT.